This T cell receptor beta chain stems from a study of beta chain features in type 1 diabetes. CDR1 MRHNA and CDR2 SNTAGT come from the germline V gene. V shed 5 bases and J shed 0 bases, with 13 bases lying between them. The length of the CDR3 is 15 residues. About this clone itself: What it recognizes is unknown.

Study conclusions and caveats: For TCRB rearrangement, an influence of HLA type remained unresolved here.

The entirety of the isolated RNA underwent reverse transcription, so expressed TCRB transcripts were sequenced. The protocol was immunoSEQ multiplex PCR, while the TCRdb copy is restricted to in-frame clones and leaves out a portion. This sample has 330,000 or so clones; approximately 14% occur once, and the top ten carry roughly 6.7%. The sequence was collected from a man between 25 and 39 years old in good health. The material sequenced was central memory CD4+ T cells from blood. V gene TRBV6-4 combines with J gene TRBJ1-1, with D possibly TRBD1 on 6 matching bases. CDR3 sequence: CASSQEDSMNTEAFF. The CDR3 coding sequence is TGTGCCAGCAGTCAGGAGGACAGCATGAACACTGAAGCTTTCTTT.